The 9 T cell receptor beta chains listed next were all sequenced from one sample in a study of cytomegalovirus exposure and HLA in healthy donors. The PCR employed 60 Vbeta primers together with 13 Jbeta primers. Only in-frame clones appear in the TCRdb table, and some are missing; sequencing was by immunoSEQ multiplex PCR. This table has about 80,000 clones, over 60% appearing once. Sequencing was done on a sample of PBMCs. These TCRs come from a male donor in good health and CMV-seropositive.

This clone is a singleton in its sample. This chain uses TRBV25-1 with TRBJ2-5; no firm D call. The J call may be mistaken, given a closer DNA end match to TRBJ2-7. From germline, CDR1 is MGHDK and CDR2 SYGVNS. This CDR3 contains 12 residues. The CDR3 bases are TGTGCCAGCAGTGAAATGTCCTACGAGCAGTACTTC. Translated: CASSEMSYEQYF.

This clone was observed a handful of times. At one of its ends the junction is not consistent with the germline gene, which may arise from a read error. The V call is TRBV4-1, the J call TRBJ2-5; 7 bases fit TRBD2. CDR1 and CDR2 from the germline V gene are MGHRA and YSYEKL. This CDR3 has 13 amino acids. Here the CDR3 DNA reads TGCGCCAGCAGCCAAGATCGGGGGGTCGTAGTGAACTTC. The encoded protein is CASSQDRGVVVNF.

V usage is TRBV5-1 and J usage is TRBJ1-1; D ambiguous. Trimming cost V 0 bases and J 0 bases, with 9 bases left between them. Germline CDR1 is SGHRS and CDR2 is YFSETQ. The CDR3 runs to 15 residues. CDR3 DNA sequence: TGCGCCAGCAGCTTGGATCCGGGGTTGAACACTGAAGCTTTCTTT. It encodes CASSLDPGLNTEAFF. Complete variable domain (other parts from reference TRBV5-1 and TRBJ1-1): KAGVTQTPRYLIKTRGQQVTLSCSPISGHRSVSWYQQTPGQGLQFLFEYFSETQRNKGNFPGRFSGRQFSNSRSEMNVSTLELGDSALYLCASSLDPGLNTEAFFGQGTRLTVV.

The chain recombines TRBV5-4 with TRBJ2-1, with 8 positions matching TRBD2. Losses at the gene ends were 1 base for V and 2 bases for J; bases not matched to a gene: 2. CDR3 length equals 15 residues. CDR1 is SGHNT, CDR2 YYREEE, per germline (reference sequence). The CDR3 protein is CASSLSGSAYNEQFF. The CDR3 region has the DNA TGTGCCAGCAGCTTGAGCGGGAGTGCCTACAATGAGCAGTTCTTC.

The chain uses TRBV29-1 and TRBJ2-3, with 7 bases matching TRBD1. Looked up from germline, CDR1 is SQVTM and CDR2 is ANQGSEA. The J segment lost 0 bases and the V segment lost 6 bases, leaving 15 bases of the junction unmatched. CDR3 length: 17 amino acids. The CDR3 DNA reads as TGCAGCGTCACCAAAGGCCCCGGGACAGCTAGCACAGATACGCAGTATTTT. Protein product: CSVTKGPGTASTDTQYF.

This clone has a handful of counts. V is TRBV19 and J is TRBJ1-1; possible D gene TRBD1, 5 bases. From germline, CDR1 is LNHDA and CDR2 SQIVND (reference sequence). Between the trimmed V and J ends, which lost 6 bases and 2 bases, there was a span of 10 bases. CDR3 size: 13 residues. This chain's CDR3 is CASSPTANTEAFF. The CDR3 DNA reads as TGTGCCAGTAGCCCGACAGCTAACACTGAAGCTTTCTTT.

The sample holds one count of this clone. The chain combines TRBV5-4 with TRBJ2-2; possibly TRBD2 for D (5 bases). Germline V gives CDR1 SGHNT, CDR2 YYREEE (reference sequence). The CDR3 runs 15 residues. Between the trimmed V and J ends, which lost 4 bases and 4 bases, there was a span of 14 bases. The CDR3 loop is CASSKDSSPTGELFF. The CDR3, as DNA: TGTGCCAGCAGCAAGGACTCTTCCCCCACCGGGGAGCTGTTTTTT.

This clone was picked up a small number of times. V and J are TRBV28 and TRBJ2-1, with unresolved D. In germline, CDR1 is MDHEN, CDR2 SYDVKM. The V gene lost 7 bases and the J gene lost 5 bases, with 15 bases spanning the gap. There are 14 residues in the CDR3. This CDR3 is CASIPASGDNEQFF. CDR3 bases: TGTGCCAGCATCCCCGCCTCTGGAGACAATGAGCAGTTCTTC.

The chain joins TRBV6-5 to TRBJ2-7, with TRBD2 matching 8 bases. Germline-derived CDR1 and CDR2 are MNHEY and SVGAGI. After removal of 6 bases from V and 1 base from J, the junction contained 8 bases not matched to a gene. The CDR3 is 15 residues long. The CDR3 nucleotides are TGTGCCAGCAGCTGGAAAGCGGGAGCTTCCTACGAGCAGTACTTC. Its protein product is CASSWKAGASYEQYF.